Sequencing of this TCR beta chain was carried out in a study of regulatory T cells in long-lasting Graves disease. Broader study findings: TRBV28 was favored in persistent disease, as were TRBJ1-2 and TRBJ2-5.

This CDR3 comprises 16 residues. Germline V gene data show CDR1 as LGHDT and CDR2 as YNNKEL (reference sequence). With V trimmed by 1 base and J by 6 bases, 7 bases remained unmatched. Time point given: newly diagnosed GD, antithyroid drugs for less than 3 months. With RNA extracted from PBMCs as input, the TCR library was made. Construction of the TCR beta libraries employed iRepertoire HTBI primers in conjunction with Arm-PCR of CDR3 regions. The authors' processing: Looking across samples, the authors found approximately 60 TRBV and 14 TRBJ segments. TCRdb recomputed calls from the multiplex PCR reads with MiXCR, one row per CDR3 protein. V and J calls and clone size were set by TCRdb, not the authors. The sample includes about 560,000 distinct CDR3 sequences, around 15% of them seen just once. Only a few counts were recorded for this clonotype. The antigen is unknown. These data are also associated with another study on T cells in Graves' hyperthyroidism and ophthalmopathy.

The specimen comprised peripheral blood mononuclear cells (PBMCs), sampled at new diagnosis, from a patient treated with antithyroid drugs. The V call is TRBV3-1, the J call TRBJ1-2, with 11 bases aligning to TRBD1. The sequence came from a man aged 18 to 35 with Graves disease. The CDR3 DNA follows: TGTGCCAGCAGCCAAGGCTGGACAGGGGGCGCGAATGGCTACACCTTC. Protein: CASSQGWTGGANGYTF. The entire variable domain, with the rest obtained from reference TRBV3-1 and TRBJ1-2, is as follows: DTAVSQTPKYLVTQMGNDKSIKCEQNLGHDTMYWYKQDSKKFLKIMFSYNNKELIINETVPNRFSPKSPDKAHLNLHINSLELGDSAVYFCASSQGWTGGANGYTFGSGTRLTVV.